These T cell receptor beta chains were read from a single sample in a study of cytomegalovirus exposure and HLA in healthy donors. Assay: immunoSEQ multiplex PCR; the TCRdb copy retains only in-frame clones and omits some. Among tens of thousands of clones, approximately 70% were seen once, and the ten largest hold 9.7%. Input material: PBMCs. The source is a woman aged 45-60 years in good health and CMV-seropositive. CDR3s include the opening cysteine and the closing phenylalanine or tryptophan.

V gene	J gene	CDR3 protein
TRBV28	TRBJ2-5	CASSLLGDREWETQYF
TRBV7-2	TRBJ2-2	CASSFSAGNTGELFF
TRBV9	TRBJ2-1	CASSVLIGGAAYNEQFF
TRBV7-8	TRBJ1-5	CASSLARAQKGDQHF
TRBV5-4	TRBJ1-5	CASSLGGDGNQPQHF
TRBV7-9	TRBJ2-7	CSSSRMSNEQYF
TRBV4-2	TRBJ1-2	CAGSQGVTETSGDGYTF
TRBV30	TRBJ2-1	CACLKRDRVDEQFF
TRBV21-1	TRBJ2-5	CASSKEEQETQYF
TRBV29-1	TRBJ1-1	CSVKGSGMNTEAFF
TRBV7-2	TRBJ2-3	CASSLKGLLRTDTQYF
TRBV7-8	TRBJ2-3	CASRPGTKVDTQYF
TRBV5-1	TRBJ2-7	CASSLALRSEQYF
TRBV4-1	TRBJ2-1	CASSPPMRGHRVSYNEQFF
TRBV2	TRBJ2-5	CASTETSGAGETQYF
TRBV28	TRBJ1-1	CASSLQVFLNTEAFF
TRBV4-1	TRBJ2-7	CASSQVGSLEKTYEQYF
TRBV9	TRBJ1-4	CASSVSGGEEKLFF
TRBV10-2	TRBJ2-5	CASSEWTSGGGKQETQYF
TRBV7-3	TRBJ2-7	CASSQGQGEQYF
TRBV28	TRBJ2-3	CASSPPHSTDTQYF
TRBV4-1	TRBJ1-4	CASSPTGGGEKLFF
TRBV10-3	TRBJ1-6	CAISDTTGQNSPLHF
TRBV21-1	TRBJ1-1	CASSNTITDRTGDTEAFF
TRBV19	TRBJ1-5	CASSVETAINQPQHF
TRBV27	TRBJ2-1	CASSWSGRGEQFF